These 30 T cell receptor beta chains came from one sample sequenced in a study of blood T cell repertoires in COVID-19. TCRdb's table, derived via immunoSEQ multiplex PCR, lists solely in-frame clones and lacks some. The data hold more than 300,000 clones, with 87% observed a single time. The specimen was peripheral blood. These receptors were obtained from a woman between 25 and 40 years old with COVID-19, enrolled during active disease.

This clone has just one count. The V gene is TRBV7-8, the J gene TRBJ2-7, with TRBD1 identical over 12 bases. The V gene end was trimmed by 4 bases and the J gene end by 7 bases; junction bases not matched to a gene: 11. Germline loops: CDR1 SGHVS, CDR2 FQNEAQ. The CDR3 loop spans 16 amino acids. The CDR3 nucleotides read TGTGCCAGCAGCTCTGGAGAGGGACAGGGGGCTCGTGAGCAGTACTTC. It specifies CASSSGEGQGAREQYF.

V gene TRBV7-3 combines with J gene TRBJ2-1; TRBD2 matches at 7 bases. The CDR3 is 15 residues long. Germline V gives CDR1 SGHTA, CDR2 FQGTGA. J was trimmed by 1 base and V by 4 bases; bases with no gene match: 4. The CDR3 nucleotides are TGTGCCAGCAGCTCCGGAGCGGGGTCCTACAATGAGCAGTTCTTC. It yields the protein CASSSGAGSYNEQFF.

The chain is built from TRBV30 and TRBJ2-1; D perhaps matches TRBD1 (5 bases). The germline V and J ends were trimmed by 3 bases and 7 bases, with 7 bases remaining between them. This CDR3 has 11 amino acids. The V gene's germline CDR1 is GTSNPN and CDR2 SVGIG (reference sequence). The CDR3 sequence is CAWRDINEQFF. The CDR3 DNA reads as TGTGCCTGGAGGGACATTAATGAGCAGTTCTTC.

The chain links TRBV5-1 to TRBJ1-4, with 10 positions matching TRBD1. The CDR3 consists of 15 residues. The V and J ends lost 2 bases and 7 bases, in that order; junction bases with no gene match: 5. Germline V gene sequence: CDR1 SGHRS, CDR2 YFSETQ. Here the CDR3 reads CASSLATGGVEKLFF. The CDR3 coding sequence is TGCGCCAGCAGCTTAGCGACAGGGGGCGTTGAAAAACTGTTTTTT.

The genes are TRBV11-2 and TRBJ2-1; TRBD1 matches 7 bases. Germline values: CDR1 SGHAT, CDR2 FQNNGV. Trimming cost V 4 bases and J 4 bases; bases outside gene matches: 4. The CDR3 is made up of 14 amino acids. The CDR3 region is CASSSRDRYNEQFF. CDR3 nucleotide sequence: TGTGCCAGCAGCTCCCGGGACAGATACAATGAGCAGTTCTTC.

J is TRBJ1-2 and V is TRBV25-1; possibly TRBD1 for D (6 bases). The germline V gene encodes CDR1 MGHDK and CDR2 SYGVNS. The V end lost 3 bases, the J end lost 7 bases, and 15 bases lay between the germline ends. The CDR3 length is 14 residues. CDR3 residues: CASSDTGLAPGYTF. The CDR3 nucleotides read TGTGCCAGCAGTGATACAGGGCTCGCTCCTGGCTACACCTTC.

V and J are TRBV7-2 and TRBJ1-6, with TRBD1 matching over 9 bases. Germline CDR1 is SGHTA and CDR2 is FQGNSA. There are 16 residues in the CDR3. Trimming took 5 bases from V and 9 from J; bases not matched to a gene: 11. As DNA, the CDR3 is TGTGCCAGCAGCCCAAAGGAATGGGACAGGGCTTCACCCCTCCACTTT. Translation gives CASSPKEWDRASPLHF.

The chain recombines TRBV6-5 with TRBJ1-3; D may be TRBD1 (6 bases). Per germline, CDR1 MNHEY and CDR2 SVGAGI. Trimming removed 4 bases from V and 4 bases from J, with 17 bases in between. The CDR3 is made up of 16 amino acids. CDR3 bases: TGTGCCAGCAGTTCGGACAGAGCACAATCCGGAAACACCATATATTTT. This gives the protein CASSSDRAQSGNTIYF.

This chain connects TRBV6-6 to TRBJ2-2; possible D gene TRBD2, 6 bases. CDR1 is MNHNY and CDR2 is SVGAGI in the germline V gene (reference sequence). The V and J ends lost 5 bases and 2 bases respectively, with 18 bases between them. The CDR3 is 17 residues long. CDR3: CASSQTTGTPNTGELFF. CDR3 coding DNA: TGTGCCAGCAGTCAAACTACCGGGACTCCCAACACCGGGGAGCTGTTTTTT.

The rearrangement uses TRBV27 and TRBJ2-7; tentative D call: TRBD2 (6 bases). Between the trimmed V and J ends, which lost 7 bases and 1 base, there was a span of 14 bases. The CDR3 runs to 14 residues. Germline loops: CDR1 MNHEY, CDR2 SMNVEV (reference sequence). The CDR3 loop is CASTPRRGSYEQYF. The DNA of the CDR3 is TGTGCCAGCACCCCCCGGAGGGGATCCTACGAGCAGTACTTC.

This clone was picked up a small number of times. Distinct nucleotide sequences in the sample also encode this CDR3. This sequence joins TRBV6-5 and TRBJ1-3; unclear D gene. The CDR3 spans 12 residues. Trimming shortened V by 6 bases and J by 4 bases, and 7 bases separated the two germline ends. The germline CDR1 and CDR2 sequences are MNHEY and SVGAGI. CDR3 sequence: CASRVAGNTIYF. DNA of the CDR3: TGTGCCAGCAGGGTTGCGGGAAACACCATATATTTT.

The rearrangement uses TRBV3-1 (or the pseudogene TRBV3-2) and TRBJ2-4, with 7 bases that match TRBD1. V lost 0 bases, J lost 7 bases, and 9 bases stayed unmatched. The germline CDR1 and CDR2 sequences are LGHDT and YNNKEL (reference sequence). This CDR3 spans 16 amino acids. The CDR3 here is CASSQENTKTGNIQYF. Here the CDR3 DNA reads TGTGCCAGCAGCCAAGAGAACACCAAGACAGGGAACATTCAGTACTTC.

The chain employs TRBV4-1 and TRBJ1-2, with D unclear. In germline, CDR1 is MGHRA, CDR2 YSYEKL. Trimming shortened V by 7 bases and J by 8 bases, and 23 bases separated the two germline ends. The CDR3 loop spans 15 amino acids. The CDR3 DNA follows: TGCGCCAGCACCCCGGGGAGAGGAGCGAATCAAGGCTACACCTTC. This codes for CASTPGRGANQGYTF.

The V and J genes are TRBV19 and TRBJ2-5; a weak D match, TRBD2 (5 bases). This CDR3 has 14 amino acids. Between the trimmed V and J ends, which lost 3 bases and 2 bases, there was a span of 10 bases. The germline V gene encodes CDR1 LNHDA and CDR2 SQIVND (reference sequence). This CDR3 reads CASSIGLSQETQYF. DNA for the CDR3: TGTGCCAGTAGTATCGGACTGTCGCAAGAGACCCAGTACTTC.

The J gene is TRBJ1-1, the V gene TRBV14; 7 nucleotides align to TRBD1. The CDR3 covers 15 residues. J gave up 6 bases and V 2 bases, and 9 bases lay outside the gene matches. CDR1 SGHDN and CDR2 FVKESK come from the germline V gene. CDR3 loop: CASSQTTGMFAEAFF. In nucleotides, the CDR3 is TGTGCCAGCAGCCAAACGACAGGGATGTTCGCTGAAGCTTTCTTT. The entire variable domain, with the rest obtained from reference TRBV14 and TRBJ1-1, is as follows: EAGVTQFPSHSVIEKGQTVTLRCDPISGHDNLYWYRRVMGKEIKFLLHFVKESKQDESGMPNNRFLAERTGGTYSTLKVQPAELEDSGVYFCASSQTTGMFAEAFFGQGTRLTVV.

The chain employs TRBV27 and TRBJ1-5; the match to TRBD1 covers 11 bases. CDR1 and CDR2 from the germline V gene are MNHEY and SMNVEV (reference sequence). V gave up 5 bases and J gave up 6 bases; unmatched junction bases: 3. The CDR3 loop spans 14 amino acids. CDR3 DNA: TGTGCCAGCAGTGCGGGACAGGGGGTTCAGCCCCAGCATTTT. Translated: CASSAGQGVQPQHF.

This clone was seen just once. Compared with germline, one end of the junction differs, possibly owing to a read error. The gene calls are TRBV28 and TRBJ1-2; D gene ambiguous. Germline lookup yields CDR1 MDHEN and CDR2 SYDVKM. The length of the CDR3 is 12 residues. Here the CDR3 reads CASSAGYYGYTF. CDR3 DNA sequence: TGTGCCAGCAGTGCTGGATACTACGGCTACACCTTC.

Points on this clone: The junction shows a germline mismatch at one end, possibly a read error. The chain couples TRBV12-3 or TRBV12-4 to TRBJ2-7; D is perhaps TRBD2 (5 bases). The CDR3 runs to 12 residues. The CDR3 spells CASSLRGSPSDF. In nucleotides, the CDR3 is TGTGCCAGCAGTCTCCGGGGTAGCCCCTCAGACTTC.

This chain joins TRBV30 and TRBJ2-1, with 11 positions matching TRBD2. Germline CDR1 reads GTSNPN; CDR2 reads SVGIG (reference sequence). V was clipped by 3 bases and J by 2 bases; unmatched bases: 18. The CDR3 contains 20 residues. The CDR3 bases are TGTGCCTGGAGGCCCCCACCCGGTAGCGGGAGGGGGGGAACCTACAATGAGCAGTTCTTC. This encodes CAWRPPPGSGRGGTYNEQFF.

This clone was observed a single time. J is TRBJ2-7 and V is TRBV24-1; 7 bases are a match to TRBD2. Germline V gene lookup returns CDR1 KGHDR and CDR2 SFDVKD. CDR3 length: 13 residues. After removal of 3 bases from V and 5 bases from J, the junction contained 3 bases not matched to a gene. CDR3 nucleotides: TGTGCCACCAGTGATCTTGGACTAGACGAGCAGTACTTC. Amino acid sequence: CATSDLGLDEQYF.

This rearrangement joins TRBV5-1 to TRBJ2-1, with D tentatively TRBD1 (6 bases). V was clipped by 4 bases and J by 4 bases, with 18 bases between them. Germline-derived CDR1 and CDR2 are SGHRS and YFSETQ. CDR3 length equals 16 residues. The CDR3, as DNA: TGCGCCAGCAGCCCAGCCGGGACAAGTAATTACAATGAGCAGTTCTTC. Protein: CASSPAGTSNYNEQFF. The full variable domain, in which reference TRBV5-1 and TRBJ2-1 provide the parts outside the CDR3, is KAGVTQTPRYLIKTRGQQVTLSCSPISGHRSVSWYQQTPGQGLQFLFEYFSETQRNKGNFPGRFSGRQFSNSRSEMNVSTLELGDSALYLCASSPAGTSNYNEQFFGPGTRLTVL.

The V call is TRBV9, the J call TRBJ2-7, with 10 bases that match TRBD2. This CDR3 comprises 15 residues. The V segment lost 4 bases and the J segment 0 bases; nucleotides outside the gene matches: 4. Germline V gives CDR1 SGDLS, CDR2 YYNGEE. CDR3 sequence reads: CASSTASGGSYEQYF. The CDR3 region has the DNA TGTGCCAGCAGCACCGCTAGCGGGGGCTCCTACGAGCAGTACTTC.

The gene calls are TRBV7-2 and TRBJ2-2; 9 bases fit TRBD2. CDR1 SGHTA and CDR2 FQGNSA come from the germline V gene. V shed 5 bases and J 6 bases; nucleotides not matched to a gene: 4. The CDR3 has 14 amino acids. The CDR3 bases are TGTGCCAGCAGCCCGGGACTAGCTCCCGGGGAGCTGTTTTTT. Residues: CASSPGLAPGELFF.

This chain joins TRBV7-9 and TRBJ1-5; tentatively, D is TRBD1 (5 bases). V was pared by 5 bases and J by 5 bases, with 13 bases between. Germline V gene sequence: CDR1 SEHNR, CDR2 FQNEAQ (reference sequence). The CDR3 runs to 14 residues. The CDR3 sequence is CASSLSTGDQPQHF. CDR3 DNA sequence: TGTGCCAGCAGCCTATCGACGGGGGATCAGCCCCAGCATTTT.

The chain carries TRBV11-2 and TRBJ2-5; D is perhaps TRBD1 (5 bases). Trimming pared 5 bases from V and 4 bases from J, leaving 17 bases between. Per germline, CDR1 SGHAT and CDR2 FQNNGV. The CDR3 contains 15 residues. CDR3: CASSPAGGALETQYF. The CDR3 nucleotides are TGTGCCAGCAGCCCCGCCGGTGGGGCACTAGAGACCCAGTACTTC.

The V gene is TRBV25-1, the J gene TRBJ2-2, with 7 bases fitting TRBD1. Germline assignment: CDR1 MGHDK and CDR2 SYGVNS. The CDR3 covers 17 residues. V shed 2 bases and J 4 bases; nucleotides not matched to a gene: 10. The CDR3 sequence: CASSEEQQGWFTGELFF. CDR3 in DNA: TGTGCCAGCAGTGAAGAACAACAGGGGTGGTTCACCGGGGAGCTGTTTTTT.

The gene calls are TRBV28 and TRBJ2-2, with 10 bases identical to TRBD1. Germline V gives CDR1 MDHEN, CDR2 SYDVKM. This CDR3 is built from 14 residues. V lost 6 bases, J lost 8 bases, and 6 bases stayed unmatched. CDR3 region: CASRPTGGKGELFF. The CDR3 region has the DNA TGTGCCAGCAGACCGACAGGGGGCAAGGGGGAGCTGTTTTTT.

The genes are TRBV7-8 and TRBJ1-1; possible D gene TRBD1, 6 bases. The V gene's germline CDR1 is SGHVS and CDR2 FQNEAQ. Trimming took 0 bases from V and 6 from J, leaving 14 bases between them. CDR3 length equals 15 residues. CDR3: CASSLARGGDPEAFF. The CDR3 bases are TGTGCCAGCAGCTTAGCGAGGGGGGGAGACCCTGAAGCTTTCTTT. Full variable domain (missing parts from reference TRBV7-8 and TRBJ1-1): GAGVSQSPRYKVAKRGQDVALRCDPISGHVSLFWYQQALGQGPEFLTYFQNEAQLDKSGLPSDRFFAERPEGSVSTLKIQRTQQEDSAVYLCASSLARGGDPEAFFGQGTRLTVV.

The V call is TRBV18, the J call TRBJ1-2; 8 positions match TRBD1. V shed 3 bases, J shed 1 base, and the junction held 10 bases outside the gene matches. CDR1 KGHSH and CDR2 LQKENI come from the germline V gene. The CDR3 spans 17 residues. The CDR3 DNA sequence: TGTGCCAGCTCACCTAGCGCGCAGGGGGCTTTTAACTATGGCTACACCTTC. It yields the protein CASSPSAQGAFNYGYTF. Full variable domain (outside the CDR3, taken from reference TRBV18 and TRBJ1-2): NAGVMQNPRHLVRRRGQEARLRCSPMKGHSHVYWYRQLPEEGLKFMVYLQKENIIDESGMPKERFSAEFPKEGPSILRIQQVVRGDSAAYFCASSPSAQGAFNYGYTFGSGTRLTVV.

V gene TRBV10-3 combines with J gene TRBJ2-7; 7 nucleotides match TRBD1. Per the germline V gene, CDR1 is ENHRY and CDR2 is SYGVKD. The CDR3 consists of 13 residues. With 4 bases clipped from V and 5 bases from J, the junction kept 5 bases outside the gene matches. For the CDR3, the DNA is TGTGCCATCAGTGTGAGGGGGCAGGACGAGCAGTACTTC. Residues: CAISVRGQDEQYF.